These T cell receptor beta chains were read from a single sample in a study of blood T cell repertoires in COVID-19. TCRdb keeps only in-frame clones here, not all; method: immunoSEQ multiplex PCR. The sample contains 60,000 to 95,000 clones, around nine tenths of which appear only once. Sequencing used peripheral blood. The receptors were sampled from a human donor in a cohort sampled during active COVID-19. The CDR3 runs from the conserved cysteine through the conserved F or W. The D gene is left open where the match is weak. Clone size is shown for a subset of rows, as once, few, many or a class of expanded clone.

CDR3aa: CASSGGTGGLYEQYF
CDR3nt: TGTGCCAGCAGCGGGGGGACAGGGGGCTTATACGAGCAGTACTTC
d_gene: TRBD1
j_gene: TRBJ2-7
abundance: NA
v_gene: TRBV11-2

CDR3aa: CASSVTTGVGSTEAFF
CDR3nt: TGTGCCAGCAGCGTCACGACAGGGGTGGGTTCAACTGAAGCTTTCTTT
d_gene: TRBD1
j_gene: TRBJ1-1
abundance: NA
v_gene: TRBV3-1/TRBV3-2

CDR3aa: CASSPHRYEQYF
CDR3nt: TGTGCCAGCAGCCCCCACAGGTACGAGCAGTACTTC
d_gene: NA
j_gene: TRBJ2-7
abundance: NA
v_gene: TRBV7-2

CDR3aa: CASSYGAFLRREQYF
CDR3nt: TGTGCCAGCAGTTACGGGGCGTTCCTTAGGCGCGAGCAGTACTTC
d_gene: NA
j_gene: TRBJ2-7
abundance: NA
v_gene: TRBV6-2/TRBV6-3

CDR3aa: CASSLGGTANYGYTF
CDR3nt: TGCGCCAGCAGCTTGGGCGGGACAGCGAACTATGGCTACACCTTC
d_gene: TRBD1
j_gene: TRBJ1-2
abundance: NA
v_gene: TRBV5-1

CDR3aa: CASSLARAGQPQHF
CDR3nt: TGTGCCAGCAGCTTGGCACGGGCGGGTCAGCCCCAGCATTTT
d_gene: NA
j_gene: TRBJ1-5
abundance: NA
v_gene: TRBV5-5

CDR3aa: CASSTGQVEETQYF
CDR3nt: TGTGCCAGCAGCACTGGACAGGTCGAGGAGACCCAGTACTTC
d_gene: TRBD1
j_gene: TRBJ2-5
abundance: NA
v_gene: TRBV11-2

CDR3aa: CASSLVGTGGINNEQYF
CDR3nt: TGCGCCAGCAGCTTGGTCGGGACAGGGGGAATAAACAACGAGCAGTACTTC
d_gene: TRBD1
j_gene: TRBJ2-7
abundance: once
v_gene: TRBV5-1

CDR3aa: CASSLTGQGQETQYF
CDR3nt: TGTGCCAGCAGCTTAACCGGACAGGGCCAAGAGACCCAGTACTTC
d_gene: TRBD1
j_gene: TRBJ2-5
abundance: NA
v_gene: TRBV7-3

CDR3aa: CASSYRNRVIADTQYF
CDR3nt: TGTGCCAGCAGTTACCGGAACAGGGTGATCGCAGATACGCAGTATTTT
d_gene: NA
j_gene: TRBJ2-3
abundance: NA
v_gene: TRBV6-2/TRBV6-3

CDR3aa: CASSYSQGGTEAFF
CDR3nt: TGTGCCAGCAGTTACTCCCAGGGAGGAACTGAAGCTTTCTTT
d_gene: NA
j_gene: TRBJ1-1
abundance: NA
v_gene: TRBV6-2/TRBV6-3

CDR3aa: CASSLVVRGGYTGELFF
CDR3nt: TGTGCCAGCAGCTTGGTGGTTCGAGGGGGCTACACCGGGGAGCTGTTTTTT
d_gene: TRBD1
j_gene: TRBJ2-2
abundance: NA
v_gene: TRBV5-6

CDR3aa: CASSPRGWGNTGELFF
CDR3nt: TGTGCCAGCAGTCCCCGCGGGTGGGGGAACACCGGGGAGCTGTTTTTT
d_gene: NA
j_gene: TRBJ2-2
abundance: few
v_gene: TRBV6-2/TRBV6-3

CDR3aa: CASSLEDSSYEQYF
CDR3nt: TGTGCCAGCAGCTTGGAGGACAGCTCCTACGAGCAGTACTTC
d_gene: NA
j_gene: TRBJ2-7
abundance: NA
v_gene: TRBV5-5

CDR3aa: CASSSPTRASTEAFF
CDR3nt: TGTGCCAGCAGTTCCCCCACCAGGGCCAGCACTGAAGCTTTCTTT
d_gene: NA
j_gene: TRBJ1-1
abundance: NA
v_gene: TRBV28

CDR3aa: CASSPRGIQGSNQPQHF
CDR3nt: TGTGCCAGCTCACCACGCGGGATTCAGGGAAGCAATCAGCCCCAGCATTTT
d_gene: NA
j_gene: TRBJ1-5
abundance: NA
v_gene: TRBV18

CDR3aa: CASSTGQNSGNTIYF
CDR3nt: TGCGCCAGCAGCACGGGACAGAACTCTGGAAACACCATATATTTT
d_gene: TRBD1
j_gene: TRBJ1-3
abundance: NA
v_gene: TRBV4-3

CDR3aa: CASSPTGGDGAYEQYF
CDR3nt: TGTGCCAGCAGCCCCACGGGGGGGGACGGGGCCTACGAGCAGTACTTC
d_gene: TRBD2
j_gene: TRBJ2-7
abundance: NA
v_gene: TRBV13

CDR3aa: CASSSQSGGGTEAFF
CDR3nt: TGTGCCAGCAGCTCGCAGTCAGGGGGTGGCACTGAAGCTTTCTTT
d_gene: TRBD1
j_gene: TRBJ1-1
abundance: NA
v_gene: TRBV7-9

CDR3aa: CASSESGAGNTIYF
CDR3nt: TGTGCCAGCAGTGAGAGCGGGGCTGGAAACACCATATATTTT
d_gene: NA
j_gene: TRBJ1-3
abundance: NA
v_gene: TRBV2

CDR3aa: CSALRQVSTDTQYF
CDR3nt: TGCAGCGCCCTAAGACAGGTTTCAACAGATACGCAGTATTTT
d_gene: NA
j_gene: TRBJ2-3
abundance: NA
v_gene: TRBV29-1